This TCR beta chain was documented in a study of healthy donors' naive CD4 and CD8 T cells. Looking at the study overall: TCR alpha primers covered all functional IMGT alpha gene variants.

A linear amplification protocol produced the TCR libraries from around 0.55 ug of total RNA. TCRdb independently ran MiXCR on the reads; one entry per CDR3 protein. The sample yields around 180,000 distinct CDR3 sequences, 65% to 75% seen once. With respect to this clonotype: The antigen is not known.

Overall study findings and caveats: Negatively charged CDR3s marked CD8+ lineage; positively charged CDR3s marked CD4+ lineage. Homeostatic proliferation of naive T cells was not examined as a bias source.

This clonotype originated in a pool of human donors in good health; the sample pools cells from several healthy donors. The sample was naive CD4+ and CD8+ T cells sorted from blood, pooled from several donors.

Written as DNA, the CDR3 is TGTGCCAGCAGTCCTACAGGGGGCGCAGATACGCAGTATTTT. Its translation is CASSPTGGADTQYF. V and J are TRBV27 and TRBJ2-3, with 9 bases matching TRBD1. Germline assignment: CDR1 MNHEY and CDR2 SMNVEV (reference sequence). This CDR3 spans 14 amino acids. Unmatched junction bases numbered 4, after V lost 5 bases and J lost 4 bases.